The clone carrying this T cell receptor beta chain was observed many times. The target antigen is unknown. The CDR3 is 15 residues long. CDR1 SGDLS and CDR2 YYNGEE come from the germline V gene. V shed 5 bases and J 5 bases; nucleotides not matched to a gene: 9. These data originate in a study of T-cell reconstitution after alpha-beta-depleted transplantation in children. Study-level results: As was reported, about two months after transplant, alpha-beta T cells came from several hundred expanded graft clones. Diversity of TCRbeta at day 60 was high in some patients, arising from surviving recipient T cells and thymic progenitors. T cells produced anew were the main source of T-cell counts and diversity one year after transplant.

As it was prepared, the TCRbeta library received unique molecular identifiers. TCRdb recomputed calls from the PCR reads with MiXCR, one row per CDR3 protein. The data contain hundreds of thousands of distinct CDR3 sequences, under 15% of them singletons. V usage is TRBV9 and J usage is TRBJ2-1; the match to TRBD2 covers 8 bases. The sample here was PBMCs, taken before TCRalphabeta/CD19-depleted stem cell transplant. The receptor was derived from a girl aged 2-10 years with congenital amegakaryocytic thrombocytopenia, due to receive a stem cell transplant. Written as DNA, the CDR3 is TGTGCCAGCAGGGTCAGTGAGCGGGGGAACAATGAGCAGTTCTTC. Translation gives CASRVSERGNNEQFF.